Following are 14 T cell receptor beta chains from one sample sequenced in a study of identical twins. Via MiXCR, TCRdb re-called the 5' RACE reads, giving one row per CDR3 protein. Of around 690,000 distinct CDR3 sequences in the sample, about 20% were seen once. The data were also submitted as part of a second study, on T cells expressing NK-cell markers.

The material sequenced was PBMCs. These receptors were collected from a woman younger than 35 in good health.

The chain links TRBV18 to TRBJ2-7; D not certain. The CDR3 spans 14 residues. V gave up 3 bases and J gave up 3 bases, with 12 bases separating them. Looked up from germline, CDR1 is KGHSH and CDR2 is LQKENI. The CDR3 region has the DNA TGTGCCAGCTCACCGGGGTCTACCGGCTACGAGCAGTACTTC. This encodes CASSPGSTGYEQYF.

In its sample, this clonotype was seen a few times. The chain recombines TRBV7-9 with TRBJ2-1, with D perhaps given as TRBD1 or TRBD2 (5 bases each). V shed 5 bases and J shed 4 bases, with 15 bases lying between them. From germline, CDR1 is SEHNR and CDR2 FQNEAQ (reference sequence). This CDR3 spans 15 amino acids. CDR3 sequence: CASSPRWDGYNEQFF. The CDR3, as DNA: TGTGCCAGCAGCCCACGATGGGACGGTTACAATGAGCAGTTCTTC.

V is TRBV2 and J is TRBJ1-5; D is unresolved. Trimming left V 8 bases short and J 8 bases short, with 13 bases between. CDR1 and CDR2 from the germline V gene are SNHLY and FYNNEI. This CDR3 comprises 12 residues. The CDR3: CASSDGWKPQHF. The CDR3 nucleotides are TGTGCCAGCTCGGACGGGTGGAAGCCCCAGCATTTT.

This chain joins TRBV29-1 and TRBJ2-5, with a weak D call TRBD1 (6 bases). V was trimmed by 6 bases and J by 0 bases, leaving 11 bases between them. The CDR3 loop spans 13 amino acids. Germline values: CDR1 SQVTM, CDR2 ANQGSEA. The CDR3: CSVHYRDQETQYF. The CDR3 DNA sequence: TGCAGCGTCCATTACAGGGACCAAGAGACCCAGTACTTC.

This clonotype was recorded a few times. The chain carries TRBV6-2 or TRBV6-3 and TRBJ2-1, with TRBD2 matching over 9 bases. The J segment lost 15 bases and the V segment lost 3 bases, leaving 9 bases of the junction unmatched. Germline CDR1 and CDR2: MNHEY and SVGEGT. This CDR3 has 13 residues. The CDR3 coding sequence is TGTGCCAGCAGTTATCAGGGGATGACTAGCGGGTTCTTC. It encodes CASSYQGMTSGFF.

This clonotype occurred many times. The chain uses TRBV20-1 and TRBJ2-7, with TRBD2 identical over 11 bases. The CDR3 spans 15 residues. Looked up from germline, CDR1 is DFQATT and CDR2 is SNEGSKA (reference sequence). The junction had 7 bases not matched to a gene; V was cut back by 4 bases and J by 2 bases. CDR3 DNA sequence: TGCAGTGCTACGAGGACTAGCGGGTTTACCTACGAGCAGTACTTC. Its translation: CSATRTSGFTYEQYF.

J is TRBJ2-6 and V is TRBV6-6; D gene ambiguous. Germline-derived CDR1 and CDR2 are MNHNY and SVGAGI (reference sequence). The CDR3 is 13 residues long. Trimming left V 7 bases short and J 3 bases short, with 7 bases between. CDR3 coding DNA: TGTGCCAGCAAGCTCGATGGGGCCAACGTCCTGACTTTC. Translated: CASKLDGANVLTF.

This chain uses TRBV5-1 with TRBJ2-5; 7 nucleotides match TRBD1. The CDR3 spans 16 residues. V dropped 0 bases and J dropped 0; count of bases not matched to a gene: 5. CDR1 and CDR2 (germline): SGHRS, YFSETQ. The CDR3 DNA sequence: TGCGCCAGCAGCTTGGGGGACAGACCGTACCAAGAGACCCAGTACTTC. Its translation is CASSLGDRPYQETQYF.

This chain's CDR3 is CASSFGLGSQTQYF. The CDR3 bases are TGTGCCAGCAGTTTTGGACTTGGGTCACAGACCCAGTACTTC. The chain recombines TRBV27 with TRBJ2-5, with D tentatively TRBD2 (5 bases). Germline V CDR1 and CDR2: MNHEY, SMNVEV (reference sequence). The length of the CDR3 is 14 residues. With 3 bases removed from V and 6 bases from J, the gap between germline ends came to 14 bases.

This clonotype turned up a few times. The chain combines TRBV6-5 with TRBJ2-1; TRBD2 matches at 8 bases. J was trimmed by 6 bases and V by 2 bases; bases with no gene match: 9. CDR1 and CDR2 from the germline V gene are MNHEY and SVGAGI. CDR3 size: 16 residues. The CDR3 nucleotides read TGTGCCAGCAGTTACCTCAGCGGGGGTTTCCGCAATGAGCAGTTCTTC. The encoded protein is CASSYLSGGFRNEQFF.

V is TRBV20-1 and J is TRBJ2-3, with TRBD2 matching over 12 bases. V was clipped by 0 bases and J by 8 bases; unmatched bases: 9. The length of the CDR3 is 16 residues. Germline loops: CDR1 DFQATT, CDR2 SNEGSKA (reference sequence). CDR3 residues: CSARDPLAGGRGTQYF. The CDR3 DNA follows: TGCAGTGCTAGAGATCCACTAGCGGGGGGTCGGGGTACGCAGTATTTT.

The chain combines TRBV10-3 with TRBJ1-6; D is ambiguous. Per the germline V gene, CDR1 is ENHRY and CDR2 is SYGVKD. V shed 10 bases and J shed 0 bases, with 13 bases lying between them. The CDR3 runs to 15 residues. CDR3 in DNA: TGTGCCACCGTGGATGGCAGCTCCTATAATTCACCCCTCCACTTT. The encoded protein is CATVDGSSYNSPLHF.

This clonotype showed up many times. The chain links TRBV5-1 to TRBJ2-7; D is unresolved. The CDR3 spans 12 residues. The V gene's germline CDR1 is SGHRS and CDR2 YFSETQ. V was shortened by 5 bases and J by 1 base, with 7 bases between the two germline ends. CDR3 nucleotides: TGCGCCAGCAGGGAGACATCCTACGAGCAGTACTTC. Its protein is CASRETSYEQYF.

The CDR3 region is CSASPGGFYNEQFF. The DNA of the CDR3 is TGCAGTGCTAGCCCGGGGGGCTTCTACAATGAGCAGTTCTTC. This chain links TRBV20-1 with TRBJ2-1, with D perhaps matching TRBD2 (7 bases). The CDR3 covers 14 residues. V lost 3 bases and J 3 bases, leaving 12 bases between the germline ends. Germline lookup yields CDR1 DFQATT and CDR2 SNEGSKA (reference sequence).